What follows are 21 T cell receptor beta chains derived from one specimen sequenced in a study of PD-L1 blockade in urothelial cancer. Noted time point: pretreatment peripheral blood. Sequencing was performed with immunoSEQ multiplex PCR; in TCRdb, only in-frame clones are kept and a portion is missing. The table has about 95,000 clones, more than 75% seen once. The specimen was PBMCs, collected around atezolizumab (anti-PD-L1) treatment. The receptors here all came from a man in his fifties or sixties with urothelial cancer.

A few counts support this clone. As DNA, the CDR3 is TGTGCCAGCAGCTCGGGACAGGGCCAGTTTTATGGCTACACCTTC. It specifies CASSSGQGQFYGYTF. V usage is TRBV7-2 and J usage is TRBJ1-2, with 9 bases that match TRBD1. This CDR3 contains 15 residues. Germline V gene lookup returns CDR1 SGHTA and CDR2 FQGNSA. Trimming cost V 4 bases and J 5 bases; bases outside gene matches: 8.

This clone was recorded a few times. The chain joins TRBV14 to TRBJ2-7, with D possibly being TRBD2 (5 bases). This CDR3 has 15 amino acids. V was cut by 1 base and J by 3 bases, with 13 bases left in between. CDR1 and CDR2 (germline): SGHDN, FVKESK. The CDR3 DNA reads as TGTGCCAGCAGCCAAGTCGCAGGTGGAGGCTACGAGCAGTACTTC. The encoded protein is CASSQVAGGGYEQYF.

The CDR3 is CASGMTGPQDTQYF. In DNA form, the CDR3 reads TGTGCTAGTGGTATGACAGGGCCCCAGGATACGCAGTATTTT. The genes are TRBV12-5 and TRBJ2-3, with 7 nucleotides matching TRBD1. The CDR3 spans 14 residues. V lost 5 bases, J lost 6 bases, and 8 bases stayed unmatched. Germline V lookup: CDR1 LGHNT, CDR2 FRNRAP.

The rearrangement uses TRBV28 and TRBJ1-1, with 8 bases lining up with TRBD1. V trimming: 2 bases; J trimming: 4 bases; junction bases outside the gene matches: 15. This CDR3 is 18 amino acids long. Germline V lookup: CDR1 MDHEN, CDR2 SYDVKM. CDR3: CASSLQPSGGMGGTEAFF. The CDR3 DNA follows: TGTGCCAGCAGTTTACAGCCCTCAGGGGGCATGGGTGGCACTGAAGCTTTCTTT. Combining the CDR3 with reference TRBV28 and TRBJ1-1 gives the whole variable domain DVKVTQSSRYLVKRTGEKVFLECVQDMDHENMFWYRQDPGLGLRLIYFSYDVKMKEKGDIPEGYSVSREKKERFSLILESASTNQTSMYLCASSLQPSGGMGGTEAFFGQGTRLTVV.

The chain links TRBV7-6 to TRBJ2-7; perhaps TRBD1 as D (5 bases). Germline V gene data show CDR1 as SGHVS and CDR2 as FNYEAQ. V lost 5 bases and J lost 3, with 17 bases in between. The CDR3 is made up of 15 amino acids. CDR3 sequence (DNA): TGTGCCAGCAGCCCGGCCCCTCAGGGCGGCTACGAGCAGTACTTC. This encodes CASSPAPQGGYEQYF.

This chain connects TRBV12-5 to TRBJ1-5, with 9 bases fitting TRBD1. The CDR3 spans 17 residues. Germline CDR1 LGHNT, CDR2 FRNRAP. Germline trimming cut 3 bases from V and 2 bases from J; bases unmatched to any gene: 8. The CDR3: CASGFAGTGLRNQPQHF. CDR3 coding DNA: TGTGCTAGTGGTTTCGCCGGGACAGGGCTGCGCAATCAGCCCCAGCATTTT.

A few counts support this clone. The CDR3 coding sequence is TGTGCCAGCTCACCACCGTATGCCGGGTCCGGCACTGAAGCTTTCTTT. This gives the protein CASSPPYAGSGTEAFF. The V gene is TRBV18, the J gene TRBJ1-1; D call uncertain. This CDR3 has 16 amino acids. V dropped 0 bases and J dropped 4 bases, with 15 bases sitting between them. Germline-derived CDR1 and CDR2 are KGHSH and LQKENI.

V gene TRBV6-5 combines with J gene TRBJ2-7; tentatively, D is TRBD1 (6 bases). V gave up 8 bases and J gave up 5 bases, with 10 bases separating them. The CDR3 consists of 11 residues. The germline gives CDR1 MNHEY, CDR2 SVGAGI. CDR3 sequence reads: CASSQGNEQYF. The CDR3 coding sequence is TGTGCCAGCTCTCAGGGGAACGAGCAGTACTTC.

The chain joins TRBV7-2 to TRBJ2-5; D perhaps matches TRBD1 (6 bases). This CDR3 is 14 amino acids long. The V and J ends lost 2 bases and 7 bases respectively, with 14 bases between them. Germline CDR1 and CDR2: SGHTA and FQGNSA. The CDR3 protein is CASSLSGDEGTQYF. CDR3 DNA: TGTGCCAGCAGCTTATCAGGGGATGAAGGGACCCAGTACTTC.

The genes are TRBV27 and TRBJ2-1; TRBD2 matches at 10 bases. CDR1 is MNHEY, CDR2 SMNVEV, per germline (reference sequence). This CDR3 is 15 amino acids long. J lost 3 bases, V lost 5 bases, and 4 bases had no gene match. CDR3 DNA: TGTGCCAGCAGTCCTATAGCGGGGGGCTACAATGAGCAGTTCTTC. Encoded protein: CASSPIAGGYNEQFF.

The chain carries TRBV5-1 and TRBJ2-7; 7 bases agree with TRBD1. The germline gives CDR1 SGHRS, CDR2 YFSETQ. The J segment lost 0 bases and the V segment lost 8 bases, leaving 5 bases of the junction unmatched. The CDR3 loop spans 13 amino acids. CDR3 coding DNA: TGCGCCAGTGTGGGACAGAACTCCTACGAGCAGTACTTC. Translation: CASVGQNSYEQYF.

On this clone itself: Other DNA sequences of this sample code for an identical CDR3. The chain carries TRBV6-6 and TRBJ2-3, with D hard to call. The CDR3 runs to 12 residues. The germline gives CDR1 MNHNY, CDR2 SVGAGI (reference sequence). The V gene lost 5 bases and the J gene lost 0 bases, with 3 bases spanning the gap. This CDR3 is CASSPSTDTQYF. DNA of the CDR3: TGTGCCAGCAGTCCTAGCACAGATACGCAGTATTTT.

The rearrangement joins TRBV9 to TRBJ2-1, with TRBD2 matching 10 bases. The trim removed 4 bases at V and 4 bases at J, leaving 5 bases unmatched. This CDR3 has 15 residues. The germline V gene has CDR1 SGDLS and CDR2 YYNGEE. The CDR3 here is CASSFSGGHYNEQFF. In DNA, the CDR3 is TGTGCCAGCAGCTTTAGCGGGGGGCATTACAATGAGCAGTTCTTC.

In nucleotides, the CDR3 is TGTGCCAGCAGTTATAACAGGGGATTAGGAAACACCATATATTTT. Translated, it gives CASSYNRGLGNTIYF. The chain carries TRBV27 and TRBJ1-3; TRBD1 agrees at 7 bases. Germline CDR1 and CDR2: MNHEY and SMNVEV (reference sequence). V was clipped by 4 bases and J by 4 bases; unmatched bases: 7. The CDR3 is made up of 15 amino acids.

This clone was recorded once. V is TRBV5-4 and J is TRBJ2-7, with D tentatively TRBD2 (7 bases). V shed 7 bases and J shed 3 bases, with 11 bases lying between them. Germline CDR1 is SGHNT and CDR2 is YYREEE (reference sequence). The CDR3 consists of 12 residues. CDR3 bases: TGTGCCAGCGGGGGGGCCGACTACGAGCAGTACTTC. Protein product: CASGGADYEQYF.

The CDR3 is CASSPFPEQYF. CDR3 bases: TGTGCCAGCAGCCCCTTCCCCGAGCAGTACTTC. V usage is TRBV7-9 and J usage is TRBJ2-7; no clear D gene. Germline V gene lookup returns CDR1 SEHNR and CDR2 FQNEAQ (reference sequence). Trimming took 5 bases from V and 6 from J, leaving 8 bases between them. The CDR3 runs to 11 residues.

The chain carries TRBV5-1 and TRBJ2-7; TRBD1 aligns across 8 bases. The CDR3 consists of 16 residues. With V trimmed by 4 bases and J by 0 bases, 9 bases remained unmatched. Germline V gives CDR1 SGHRS, CDR2 YFSETQ. The CDR3 sequence: CASSSAGTGFSYEQYF. CDR3 nucleotides: TGCGCCAGCAGCAGCGCCGGGACAGGATTCTCCTACGAGCAGTACTTC.

This chain links TRBV6-1 with TRBJ1-2; a possible D gene is TRBD1 (5 bases). Germline V gene sequence: CDR1 MNHNS, CDR2 SASEGT. This CDR3 is 13 amino acids long. Trimming took 11 bases from V and 3 from J, leaving 16 bases between them. CDR3 coding DNA: TGTGCCGCACAGGAGGGGACCCACTATGGCTACACCTTC. This translates into CAAQEGTHYGYTF.

The chain carries TRBV7-9 and TRBJ2-7, with D hard to call. V gave up 8 bases and J gave up 3 bases, with 14 bases separating them. CDR3 length equals 13 residues. Germline-derived CDR1 and CDR2 are SEHNR and FQNEAQ (reference sequence). CDR3 sequence: CASVDSNYYEQYF. Written as DNA, the CDR3 is TGTGCCAGCGTCGACTCTAACTACTACGAGCAGTACTTC.

J is TRBJ1-3 and V is TRBV9; D is ambiguous. V gave up 4 bases and J gave up 0 bases, with 8 bases separating them. The CDR3 is 14 amino acids. Germline V gene data show CDR1 as SGDLS and CDR2 as YYNGEE. The CDR3 sequence: CASSTDSSGNTIYF. CDR3 DNA: TGTGCCAGCAGCACCGATAGCTCTGGAAACACCATATATTTT.

V usage is TRBV4-2 and J usage is TRBJ2-5, with D perhaps TRBD2 (6 bases). V was shortened by 1 base and J by 4 bases, with 19 bases between the two germline ends. The CDR3 has 17 residues. Germline CDR1 is LGHNA and CDR2 is YNFKEQ. The CDR3: CASSQGEDHGGRETQYF. The CDR3 nucleotides read TGTGCCAGCAGCCAAGGGGAGGACCACGGTGGGCGAGAGACCCAGTACTTC.